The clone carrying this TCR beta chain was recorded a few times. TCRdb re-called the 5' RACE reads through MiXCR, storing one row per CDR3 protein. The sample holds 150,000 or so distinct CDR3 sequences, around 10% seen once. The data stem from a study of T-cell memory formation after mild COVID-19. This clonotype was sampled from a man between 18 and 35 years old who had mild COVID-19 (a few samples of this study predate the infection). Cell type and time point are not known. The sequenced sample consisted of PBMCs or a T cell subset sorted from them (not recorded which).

The CDR3 region has the DNA TGTGCCAGCAGTTTAGCCACCATGAACACTGAAGCTTTCTTT. It codes for CASSLATMNTEAFF. The rearrangement joins TRBV28 to TRBJ1-1, with D unresolved. The CDR3 consists of 14 residues. Between the trimmed V and J ends, which lost 2 bases and 0 bases, there was a span of 7 bases. CDR1 and CDR2 (germline): MDHEN, SYDVKM.